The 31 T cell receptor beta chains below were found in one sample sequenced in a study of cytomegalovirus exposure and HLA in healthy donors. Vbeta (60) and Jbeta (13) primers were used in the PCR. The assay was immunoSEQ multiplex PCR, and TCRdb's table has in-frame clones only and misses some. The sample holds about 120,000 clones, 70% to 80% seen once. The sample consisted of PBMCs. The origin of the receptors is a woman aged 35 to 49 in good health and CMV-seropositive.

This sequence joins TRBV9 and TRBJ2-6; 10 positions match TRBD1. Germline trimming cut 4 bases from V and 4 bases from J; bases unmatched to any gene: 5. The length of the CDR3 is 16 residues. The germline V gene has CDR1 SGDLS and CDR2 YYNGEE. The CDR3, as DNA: TGTGCCAGCAGCTCCGGGACAGGGGTAGGGGCCAACGTCCTGACTTTC. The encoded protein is CASSSGTGVGANVLTF.

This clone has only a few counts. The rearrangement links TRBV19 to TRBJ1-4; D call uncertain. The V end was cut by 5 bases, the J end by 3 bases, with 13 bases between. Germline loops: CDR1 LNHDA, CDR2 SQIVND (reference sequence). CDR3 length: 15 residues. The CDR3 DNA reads TGTGCCAGTAGTCGACGGACTCGGTCTAATGAAAAACTGTTTTTT. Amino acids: CASSRRTRSNEKLFF.

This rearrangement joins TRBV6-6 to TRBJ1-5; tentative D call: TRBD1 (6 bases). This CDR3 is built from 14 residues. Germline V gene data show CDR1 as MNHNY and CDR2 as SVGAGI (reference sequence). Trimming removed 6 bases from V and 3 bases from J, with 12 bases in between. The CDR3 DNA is TGTGCCAGCAGGAAGACAGGTGACAATCAGCCCCAGCATTTT. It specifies CASRKTGDNQPQHF.

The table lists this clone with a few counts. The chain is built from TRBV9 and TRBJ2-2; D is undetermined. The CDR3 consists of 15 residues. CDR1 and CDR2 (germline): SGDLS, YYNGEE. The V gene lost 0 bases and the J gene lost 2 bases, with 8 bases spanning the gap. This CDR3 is CASSVGAVNTGELFF. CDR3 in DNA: TGTGCCAGCAGCGTAGGGGCAGTAAACACCGGGGAGCTGTTTTTT.

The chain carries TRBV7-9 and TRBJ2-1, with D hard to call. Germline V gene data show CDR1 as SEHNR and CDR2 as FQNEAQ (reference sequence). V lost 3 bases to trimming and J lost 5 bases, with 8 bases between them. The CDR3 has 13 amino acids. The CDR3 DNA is TGTGCCAGCAGCTTGAGTAGTGACAATGAGCAGTTCTTC. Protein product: CASSLSSDNEQFF.

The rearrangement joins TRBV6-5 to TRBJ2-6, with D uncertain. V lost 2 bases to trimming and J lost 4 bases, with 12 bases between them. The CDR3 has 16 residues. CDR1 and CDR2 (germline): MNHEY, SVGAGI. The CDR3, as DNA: TGTGCCAGCAGTTACCGCCCGGGTGACGGGGCCAACGTCCTGACTTTC. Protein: CASSYRPGDGANVLTF.

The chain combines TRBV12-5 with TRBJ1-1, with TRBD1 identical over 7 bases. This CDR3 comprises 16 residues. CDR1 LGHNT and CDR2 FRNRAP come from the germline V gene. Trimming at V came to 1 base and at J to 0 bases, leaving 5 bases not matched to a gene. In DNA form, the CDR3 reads TGTGCTAGTGGTTTGGACAGGGGAACAATGAACACTGAAGCTTTCTTT. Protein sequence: CASGLDRGTMNTEAFF.

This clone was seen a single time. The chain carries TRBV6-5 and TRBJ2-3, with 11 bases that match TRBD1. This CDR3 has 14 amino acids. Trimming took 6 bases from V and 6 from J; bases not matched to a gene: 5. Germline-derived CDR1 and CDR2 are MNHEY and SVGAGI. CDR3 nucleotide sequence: TGTGCCAGCAGGCGGACAGGGGGCGCGGATACGCAGTATTTT. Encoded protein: CASRRTGGADTQYF.

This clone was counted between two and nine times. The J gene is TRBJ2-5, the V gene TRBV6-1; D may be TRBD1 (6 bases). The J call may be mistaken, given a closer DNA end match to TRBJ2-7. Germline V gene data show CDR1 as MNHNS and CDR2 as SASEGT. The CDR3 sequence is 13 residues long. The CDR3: CASSVEQGYEQYF. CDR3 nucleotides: TGTGCCAGCAGTGTAGAACAGGGCTACGAGCAGTACTTC.

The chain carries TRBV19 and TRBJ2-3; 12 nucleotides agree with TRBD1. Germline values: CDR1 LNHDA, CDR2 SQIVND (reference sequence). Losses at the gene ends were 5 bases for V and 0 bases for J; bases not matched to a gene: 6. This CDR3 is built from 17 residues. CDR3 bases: TGTGCCAGTAGTCCCCGGGACAGGGGGCTTAGCACAGATACGCAGTATTTT. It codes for CASSPRDRGLSTDTQYF.

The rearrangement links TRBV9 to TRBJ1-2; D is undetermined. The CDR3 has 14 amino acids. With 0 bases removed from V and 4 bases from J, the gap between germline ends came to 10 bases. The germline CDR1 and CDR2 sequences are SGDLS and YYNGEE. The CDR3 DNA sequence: TGTGCCAGCAGCGTAGCTAGCACGGCCTATGGCTACACCTTC. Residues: CASSVASTAYGYTF.

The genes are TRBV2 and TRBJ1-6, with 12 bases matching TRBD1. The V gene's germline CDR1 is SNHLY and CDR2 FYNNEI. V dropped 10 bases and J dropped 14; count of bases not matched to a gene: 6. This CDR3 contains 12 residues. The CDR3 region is CATGTGGLALHF. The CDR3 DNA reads TGTGCCACCGGGACAGGGGGCTTGGCCCTCCACTTT.

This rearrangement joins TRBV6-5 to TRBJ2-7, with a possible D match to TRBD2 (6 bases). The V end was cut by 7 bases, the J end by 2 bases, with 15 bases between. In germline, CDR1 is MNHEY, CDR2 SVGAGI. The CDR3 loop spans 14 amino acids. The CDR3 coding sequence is TGTGCCAGCAAGGACGGAGGGCCAACCTACGAGCAGTACTTC. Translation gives CASKDGGPTYEQYF.

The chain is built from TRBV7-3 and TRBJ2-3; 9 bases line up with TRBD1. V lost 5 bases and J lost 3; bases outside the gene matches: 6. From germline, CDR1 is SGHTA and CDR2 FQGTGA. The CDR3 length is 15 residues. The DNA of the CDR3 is TGTGCCAGCAGCCCACAGGGGGCGAGTACAGATACGCAGTATTTT. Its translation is CASSPQGASTDTQYF. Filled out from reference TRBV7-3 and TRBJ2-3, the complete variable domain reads GAGVSQTPSNKVTEKGKYVELRCDPISGHTALYWYRQSLGQGPEFLIYFQGTGAADDSGLPNDRFFAVRPEGSVSTLKIQRTERGDSAVYLCASSPQGASTDTQYFGPGTRLTVL.

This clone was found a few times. CDR3 in DNA: TGTGCCAGCAGCCAGAACTACTATAATTCACCCCTCCACTTT. It is translated as CASSQNYYNSPLHF. The rearrangement links TRBV5-6 to TRBJ1-6; D gene unclear. The CDR3 runs 14 residues. The germline V and J ends were trimmed by 4 bases and 3 bases, with 8 bases remaining between them. Germline loops: CDR1 SGHDT, CDR2 YYEEEE.

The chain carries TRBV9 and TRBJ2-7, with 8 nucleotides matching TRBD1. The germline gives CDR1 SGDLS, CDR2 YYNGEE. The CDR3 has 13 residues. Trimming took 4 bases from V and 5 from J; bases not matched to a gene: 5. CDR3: CASSTMDRDEQYF. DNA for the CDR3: TGTGCCAGCAGCACCATGGACAGGGACGAGCAGTACTTC.

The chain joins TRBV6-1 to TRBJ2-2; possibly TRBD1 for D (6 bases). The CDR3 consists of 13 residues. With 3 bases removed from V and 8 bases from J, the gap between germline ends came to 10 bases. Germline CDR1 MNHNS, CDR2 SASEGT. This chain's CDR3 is CASSENREGELFF. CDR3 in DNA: TGTGCCAGCAGTGAGAACAGGGAGGGGGAGCTGTTTTTT.

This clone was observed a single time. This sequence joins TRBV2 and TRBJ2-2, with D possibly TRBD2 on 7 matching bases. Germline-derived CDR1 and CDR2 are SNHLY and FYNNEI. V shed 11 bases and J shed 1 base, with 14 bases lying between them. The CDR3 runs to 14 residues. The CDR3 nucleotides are TGTGCCGGGGGGGCGGGGCTGAACACCGGGGAGCTGTTTTTT. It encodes CAGGAGLNTGELFF.

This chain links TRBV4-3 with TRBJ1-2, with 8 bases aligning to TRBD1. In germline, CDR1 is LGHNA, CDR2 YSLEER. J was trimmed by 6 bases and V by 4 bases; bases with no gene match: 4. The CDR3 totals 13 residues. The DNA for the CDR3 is TGCGCCAGCAGCCCCGGACAGGGACATGGCTACACCTTC. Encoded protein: CASSPGQGHGYTF.

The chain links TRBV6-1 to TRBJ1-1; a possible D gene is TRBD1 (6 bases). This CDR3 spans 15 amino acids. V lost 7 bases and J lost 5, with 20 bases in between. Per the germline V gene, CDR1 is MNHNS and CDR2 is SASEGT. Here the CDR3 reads CASNRGAGGWTEAFF. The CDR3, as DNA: TGTGCCAGCAACCGGGGGGCGGGTGGATGGACTGAAGCTTTCTTT.

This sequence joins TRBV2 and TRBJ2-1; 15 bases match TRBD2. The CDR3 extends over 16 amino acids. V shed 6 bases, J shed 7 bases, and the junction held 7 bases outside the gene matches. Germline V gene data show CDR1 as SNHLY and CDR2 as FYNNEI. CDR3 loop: CASRGLAGGPRNEQFF. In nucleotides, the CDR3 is TGTGCCAGCAGAGGACTAGCGGGAGGGCCTCGGAATGAGCAGTTCTTC.

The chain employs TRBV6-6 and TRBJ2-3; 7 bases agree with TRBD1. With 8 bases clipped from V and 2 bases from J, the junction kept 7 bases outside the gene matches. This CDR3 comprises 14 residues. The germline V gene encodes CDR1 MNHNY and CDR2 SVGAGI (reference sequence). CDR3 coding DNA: TGTGCCAGCCGGGACAGTATCGTCACAGATACGCAGTATTTT. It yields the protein CASRDSIVTDTQYF.

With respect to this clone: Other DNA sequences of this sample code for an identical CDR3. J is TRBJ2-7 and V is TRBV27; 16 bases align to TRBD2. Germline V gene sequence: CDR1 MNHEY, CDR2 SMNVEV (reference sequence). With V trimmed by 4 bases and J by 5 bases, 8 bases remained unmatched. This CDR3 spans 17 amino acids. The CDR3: CASSSAPGLAGGHEQYF. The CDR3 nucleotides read TGTGCCAGCAGTTCCGCGCCGGGACTAGCGGGGGGGCACGAGCAGTACTTC.

The CDR3 region is CASSEAVGQVQGDGYTF. CDR3 bases: TGTGCCAGCAGTGAAGCGGTGGGCCAGGTCCAAGGTGATGGCTACACCTTC. The chain couples TRBV6-1 to TRBJ1-2; D gene unclear. With 0 bases removed from V and 6 bases from J, the gap between germline ends came to 20 bases. The CDR3 runs to 17 residues. Germline V gene data show CDR1 as MNHNS and CDR2 as SASEGT.

The DNA for the CDR3 is TGTGCTAGTGGTTCCCAGACAGGGGCCCCTAATCAGCCCCAGCATTTT. Encoded protein: CASGSQTGAPNQPQHF. The chain is built from TRBV12-5 and TRBJ1-5; 8 bases map to TRBD1. The CDR3 has 16 amino acids. CDR1 and CDR2 from the germline V gene are LGHNT and FRNRAP. Trimming cost V 4 bases and J 4 bases; bases outside gene matches: 9.

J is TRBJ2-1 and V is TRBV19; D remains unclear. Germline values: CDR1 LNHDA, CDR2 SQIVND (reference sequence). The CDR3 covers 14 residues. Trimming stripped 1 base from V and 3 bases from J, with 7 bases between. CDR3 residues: CASSIGEYYNEQFF. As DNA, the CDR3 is TGTGCCAGTAGTATAGGCGAATACTACAATGAGCAGTTCTTC. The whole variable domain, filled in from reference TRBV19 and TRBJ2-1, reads DGGITQSPKYLFRKEGQNVTLSCEQNLNHDAMYWYRQDPGQGLRLIYYSQIVNDFQKGDIAEGYSVSREKKESFPLTVTSAQKNPTAFYLCASSIGEYYNEQFFGPGTRLTVL.

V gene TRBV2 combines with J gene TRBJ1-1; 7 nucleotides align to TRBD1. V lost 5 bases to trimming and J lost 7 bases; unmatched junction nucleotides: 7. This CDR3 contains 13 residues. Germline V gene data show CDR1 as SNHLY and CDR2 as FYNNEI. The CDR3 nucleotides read TGTGCCAGCAGTAGCATTAGGGACAGTGAAGCTTTCTTT. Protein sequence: CASSSIRDSEAFF.

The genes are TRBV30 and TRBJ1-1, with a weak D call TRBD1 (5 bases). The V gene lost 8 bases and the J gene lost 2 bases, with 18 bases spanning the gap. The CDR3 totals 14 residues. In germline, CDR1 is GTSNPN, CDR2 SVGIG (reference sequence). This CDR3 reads CAEGVGGSNTEAFF. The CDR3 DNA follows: TGTGCCGAAGGGGTGGGAGGGTCCAACACTGAAGCTTTCTTT.

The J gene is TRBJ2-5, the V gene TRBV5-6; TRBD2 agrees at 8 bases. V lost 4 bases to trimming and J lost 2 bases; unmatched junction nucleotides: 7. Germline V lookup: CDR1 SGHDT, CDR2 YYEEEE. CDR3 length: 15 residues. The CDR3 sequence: CASSGIGTRQETQYF. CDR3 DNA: TGTGCCAGCAGCGGGATAGGGACTAGGCAAGAGACCCAGTACTTC.

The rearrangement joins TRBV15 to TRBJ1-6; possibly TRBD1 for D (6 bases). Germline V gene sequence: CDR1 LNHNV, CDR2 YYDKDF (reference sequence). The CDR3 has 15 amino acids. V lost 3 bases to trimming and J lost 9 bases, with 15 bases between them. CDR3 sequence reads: CATSSSRGGGSPLHF. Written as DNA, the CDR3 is TGTGCCACCAGCAGTAGCAGGGGAGGGGGTTCACCCCTCCACTTT.

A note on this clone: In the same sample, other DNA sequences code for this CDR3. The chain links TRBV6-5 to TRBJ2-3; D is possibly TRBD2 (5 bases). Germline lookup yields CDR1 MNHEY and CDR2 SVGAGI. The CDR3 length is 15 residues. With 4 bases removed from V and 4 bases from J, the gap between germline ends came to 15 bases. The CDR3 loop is CASSSSLARSDTQYF. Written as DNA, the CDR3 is TGTGCCAGCAGTTCCTCCTTAGCGAGGTCAGATACGCAGTATTTT.